This T cell receptor (beta chain) is drawn from a study of cytomegalovirus exposure and HLA in healthy donors. Primers for the PCR totalled 60 Vbeta and 13 Jbeta. Generated by immunoSEQ multiplex PCR, the TCRdb table keeps only in-frame clones and is missing some. Found here are approximately 74,000 clones, approximately 80% of them singletons; the top ten hold roughly 2.9%. The CDR3 runs 17 residues. Germline V gene sequence: CDR1 WSHSY, CDR2 SAAADI. V was trimmed by 2 bases and J by 4 bases, leaving 21 bases between them. In its sample, this clone was seen once. The chain links TRBV10-2 to TRBJ2-7, with D possibly TRBD2 on 6 matching bases. The source is a woman aged 25 to 39 in good health and CMV-seronegative. The sample was PBMCs. In nucleotides, the CDR3 is TGCGCCAGCAGTGAGCGGGGGTGGAGCCTTGTAAATTACGAGCAGTACTTC. It is translated as CASSERGWSLVNYEQYF.